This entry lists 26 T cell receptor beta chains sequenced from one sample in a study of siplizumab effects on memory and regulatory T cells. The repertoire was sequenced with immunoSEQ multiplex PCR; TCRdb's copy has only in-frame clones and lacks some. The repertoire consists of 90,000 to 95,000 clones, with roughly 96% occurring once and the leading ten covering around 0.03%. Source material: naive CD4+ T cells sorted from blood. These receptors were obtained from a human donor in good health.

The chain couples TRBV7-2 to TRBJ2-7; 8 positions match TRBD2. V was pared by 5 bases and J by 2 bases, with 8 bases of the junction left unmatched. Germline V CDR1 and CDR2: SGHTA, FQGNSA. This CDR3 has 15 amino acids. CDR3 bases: TGTGCCAGCAGCACCCAGGGACTAGGGACCTACGAGCAGTACTTC. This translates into CASSTQGLGTYEQYF.

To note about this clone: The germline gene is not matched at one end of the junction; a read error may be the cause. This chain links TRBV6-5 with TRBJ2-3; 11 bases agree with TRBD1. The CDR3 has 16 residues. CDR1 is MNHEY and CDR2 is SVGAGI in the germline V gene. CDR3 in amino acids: CASSYDRTGGTDTQYF. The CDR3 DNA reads TGTGCCAGCAGTTACGACAGGACAGGGGGCACCGATACGCAGTATTTT.

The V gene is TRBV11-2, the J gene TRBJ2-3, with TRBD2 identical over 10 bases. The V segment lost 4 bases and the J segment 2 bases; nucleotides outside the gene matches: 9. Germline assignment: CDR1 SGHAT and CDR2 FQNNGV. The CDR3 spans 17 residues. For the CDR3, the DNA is TGTGCCAGCAGCTGGGGACCTAGCGGGGGATCCACAGATACGCAGTATTTT. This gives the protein CASSWGPSGGSTDTQYF.

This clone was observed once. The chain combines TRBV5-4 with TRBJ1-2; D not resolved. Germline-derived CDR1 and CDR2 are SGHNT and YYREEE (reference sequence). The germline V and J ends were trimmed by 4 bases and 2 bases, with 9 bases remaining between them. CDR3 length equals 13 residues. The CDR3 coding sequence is TGTGCCAGCAGCCCAGATCTAAACTATGGCTACACCTTC. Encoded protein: CASSPDLNYGYTF.

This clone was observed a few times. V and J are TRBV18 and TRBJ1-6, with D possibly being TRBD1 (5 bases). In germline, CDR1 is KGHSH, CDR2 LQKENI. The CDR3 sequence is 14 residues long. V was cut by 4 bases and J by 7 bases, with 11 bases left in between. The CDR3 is CASSLGQLNSPLHF. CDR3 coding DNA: TGTGCCAGCTCACTAGGACAATTAAATTCACCCCTCCACTTT.

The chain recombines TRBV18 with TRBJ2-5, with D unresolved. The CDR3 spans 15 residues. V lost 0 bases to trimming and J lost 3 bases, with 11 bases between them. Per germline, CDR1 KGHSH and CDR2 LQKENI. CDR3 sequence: CASSPPLRAEETQYF. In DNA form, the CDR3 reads TGTGCCAGCTCACCACCTTTACGGGCAGAAGAGACCCAGTACTTC.

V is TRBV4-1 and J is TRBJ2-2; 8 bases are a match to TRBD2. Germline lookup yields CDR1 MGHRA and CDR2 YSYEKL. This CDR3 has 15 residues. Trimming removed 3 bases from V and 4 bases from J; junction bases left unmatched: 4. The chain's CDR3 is CASSHPGGTTGELFF. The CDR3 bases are TGCGCCAGCAGCCATCCGGGAGGGACCACCGGGGAGCTGTTTTTT.

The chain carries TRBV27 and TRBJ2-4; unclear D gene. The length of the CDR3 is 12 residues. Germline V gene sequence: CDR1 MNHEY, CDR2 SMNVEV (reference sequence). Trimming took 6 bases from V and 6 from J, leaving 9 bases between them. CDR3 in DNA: TGTGCCAGCAGGGACGGAGCAAACATTCAGTACTTC. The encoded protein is CASRDGANIQYF.

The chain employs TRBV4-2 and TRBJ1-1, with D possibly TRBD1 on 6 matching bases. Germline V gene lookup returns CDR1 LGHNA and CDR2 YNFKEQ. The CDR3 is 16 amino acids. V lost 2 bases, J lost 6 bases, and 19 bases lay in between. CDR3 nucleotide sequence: TGTGCCAGCAGCCAAAGAGGAGGGCAGGACAGACCTGAAGCTTTCTTT. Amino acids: CASSQRGGQDRPEAFF.

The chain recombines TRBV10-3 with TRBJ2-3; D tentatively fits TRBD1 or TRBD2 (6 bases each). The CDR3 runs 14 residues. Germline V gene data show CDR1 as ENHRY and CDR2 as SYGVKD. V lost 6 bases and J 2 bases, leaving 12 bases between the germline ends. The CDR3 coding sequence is TGTGCCATCAGGACCGGGGGCCCCACAGATACGCAGTATTTT. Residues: CAIRTGGPTDTQYF.

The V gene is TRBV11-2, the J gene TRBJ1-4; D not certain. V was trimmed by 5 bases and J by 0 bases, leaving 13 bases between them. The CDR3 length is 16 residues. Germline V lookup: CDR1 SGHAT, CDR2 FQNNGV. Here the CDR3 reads CASSVKTQATNEKLFF. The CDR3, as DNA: TGTGCCAGCAGCGTAAAGACTCAGGCAACTAATGAAAAACTGTTTTTT.

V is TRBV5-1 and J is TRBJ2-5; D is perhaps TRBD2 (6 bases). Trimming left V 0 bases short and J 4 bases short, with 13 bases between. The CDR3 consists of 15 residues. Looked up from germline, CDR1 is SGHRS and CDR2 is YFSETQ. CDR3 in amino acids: CASSLAGGEGETQYF. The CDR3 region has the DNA TGCGCCAGCAGCTTGGCCGGGGGTGAGGGAGAGACCCAGTACTTC.

CDR3 loop: CSAERGAGTDTQYF. The CDR3 region has the DNA TGCAGCGCCGAACGGGGCGCAGGCACAGATACGCAGTATTTT. The chain carries TRBV29-1 and TRBJ2-3; D tentatively fits TRBD1 or TRBD2 (5 bases each). Per the germline V gene, CDR1 is SQVTM and CDR2 is ANQGSEA. The V end lost 7 bases, the J end lost 1 base, and 15 bases lay between the germline ends. The CDR3 has 14 residues.

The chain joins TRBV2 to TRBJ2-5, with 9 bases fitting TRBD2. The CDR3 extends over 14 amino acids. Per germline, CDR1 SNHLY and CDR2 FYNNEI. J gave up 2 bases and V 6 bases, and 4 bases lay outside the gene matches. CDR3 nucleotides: TGTGCCAGCAGGGCGGGGGGGCCTCAAGAGACCCAGTACTTC. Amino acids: CASRAGGPQETQYF.

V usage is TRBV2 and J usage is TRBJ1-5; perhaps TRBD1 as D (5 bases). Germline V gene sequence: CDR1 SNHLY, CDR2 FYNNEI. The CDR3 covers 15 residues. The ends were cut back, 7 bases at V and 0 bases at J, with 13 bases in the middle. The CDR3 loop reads CASIRDANSNQPQHF. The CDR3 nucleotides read TGTGCCAGCATCCGGGACGCAAATAGCAATCAGCCCCAGCATTTT. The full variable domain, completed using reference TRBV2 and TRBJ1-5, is EPEVTQTPSHQVTQMGQEVILRCVPISNHLYFYWYRQILGQKVEFLVSFYNNEISEKSEIFDDQFSVERPDGSNFTLKIRSTKLEDSAMYFCASIRDANSNQPQHFGDGTRLSIL.

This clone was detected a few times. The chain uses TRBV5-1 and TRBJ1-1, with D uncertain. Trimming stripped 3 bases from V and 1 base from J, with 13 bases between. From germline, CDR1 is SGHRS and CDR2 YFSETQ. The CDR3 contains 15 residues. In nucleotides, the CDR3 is TGCGCCAGCAGCTCCGGAGGTGATAGGAACACTGAAGCTTTCTTT. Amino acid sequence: CASSSGGDRNTEAFF.

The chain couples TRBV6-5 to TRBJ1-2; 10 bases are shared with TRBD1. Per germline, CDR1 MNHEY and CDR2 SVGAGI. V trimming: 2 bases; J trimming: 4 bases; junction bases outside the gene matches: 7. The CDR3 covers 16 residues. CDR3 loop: CASSYTAGQGLYGYTF. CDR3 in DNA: TGTGCCAGCAGTTACACCGCGGGACAGGGGCTCTATGGCTACACCTTC.

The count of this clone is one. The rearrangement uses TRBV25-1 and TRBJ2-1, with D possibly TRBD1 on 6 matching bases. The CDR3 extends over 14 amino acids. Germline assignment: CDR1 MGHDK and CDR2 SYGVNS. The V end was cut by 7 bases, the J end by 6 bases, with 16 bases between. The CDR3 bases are TGTGCCAGCAACGGACAGCCCCTCGGCAATGAGCAGTTCTTC. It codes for CASNGQPLGNEQFF.

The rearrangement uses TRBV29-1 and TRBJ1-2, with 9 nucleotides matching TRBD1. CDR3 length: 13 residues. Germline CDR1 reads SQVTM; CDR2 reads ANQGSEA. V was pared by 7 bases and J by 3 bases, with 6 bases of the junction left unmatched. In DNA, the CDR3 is TGCAGCGGAAGGGACAGGGTGGACTATGGCTACACCTTC. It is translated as CSGRDRVDYGYTF.

CDR3 amino acids: CSVRLAKIISYEQYF. The CDR3 DNA reads as TGCAGCGTTCGACTCGCCAAGATCATCTCCTACGAGCAGTACTTC. The chain joins TRBV29-1 to TRBJ2-7; D is unresolved. Germline CDR1 and CDR2: SQVTM and ANQGSEA. With 5 bases removed from V and 0 bases from J, the gap between germline ends came to 17 bases. CDR3 length equals 15 residues.

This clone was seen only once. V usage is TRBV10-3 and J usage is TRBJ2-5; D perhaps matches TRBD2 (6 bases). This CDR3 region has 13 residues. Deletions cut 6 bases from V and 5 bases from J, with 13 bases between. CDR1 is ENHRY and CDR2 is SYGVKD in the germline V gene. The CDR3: CAIRGWEVETQYF. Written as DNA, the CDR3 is TGTGCCATCAGGGGCTGGGAGGTTGAGACCCAGTACTTC.

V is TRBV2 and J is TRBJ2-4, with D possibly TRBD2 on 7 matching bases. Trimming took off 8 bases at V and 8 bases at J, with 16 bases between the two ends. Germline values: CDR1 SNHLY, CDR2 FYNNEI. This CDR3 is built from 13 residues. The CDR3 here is CASRGGAGHIQYF. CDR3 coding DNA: TGTGCCAGCCGAGGGGGGGCGGGGCACATTCAGTACTTC. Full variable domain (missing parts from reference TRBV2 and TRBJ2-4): EPEVTQTPSHQVTQMGQEVILRCVPISNHLYFYWYRQILGQKVEFLVSFYNNEISEKSEIFDDQFSVERPDGSNFTLKIRSTKLEDSAMYFCASRGGAGHIQYFGAGTRLSVL.

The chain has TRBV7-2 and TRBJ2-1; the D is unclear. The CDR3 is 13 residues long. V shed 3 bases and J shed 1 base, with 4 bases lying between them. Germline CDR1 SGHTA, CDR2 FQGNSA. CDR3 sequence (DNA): TGTGCCAGCAGCTTTCTTTCCTACAATGAGCAGTTCTTC. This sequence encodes CASSFLSYNEQFF.

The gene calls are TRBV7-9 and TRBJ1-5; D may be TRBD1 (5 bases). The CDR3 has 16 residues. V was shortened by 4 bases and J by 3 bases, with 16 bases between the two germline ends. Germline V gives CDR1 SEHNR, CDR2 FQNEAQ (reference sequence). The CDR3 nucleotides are TGTGCCAGCAGCTCGATCGGGGGGGGAGACAATCAGCCCCAGCATTTT. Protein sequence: CASSSIGGGDNQPQHF.

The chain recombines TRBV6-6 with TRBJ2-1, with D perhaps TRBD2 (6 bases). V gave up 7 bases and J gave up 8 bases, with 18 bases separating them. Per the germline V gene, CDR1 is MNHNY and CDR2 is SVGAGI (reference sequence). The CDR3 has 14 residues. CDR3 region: CASTPSGVGDEQFF. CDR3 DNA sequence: TGTGCCAGCACCCCGTCGGGGGTCGGGGATGAGCAGTTCTTC.

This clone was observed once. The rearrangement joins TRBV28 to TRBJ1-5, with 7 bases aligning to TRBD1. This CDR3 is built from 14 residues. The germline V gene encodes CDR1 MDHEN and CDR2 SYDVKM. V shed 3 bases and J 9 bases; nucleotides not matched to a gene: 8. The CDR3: CASSFAGGLRPQHF. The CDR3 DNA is TGTGCCAGCAGTTTTGCAGGGGGGCTTCGGCCCCAGCATTTT.